Reported below is one TCR beta chain. What it binds is not known. This sequence may be a read error, since a much larger clone differs from it by one base. These data belong to a study of CD8+CD57+ T cells in acquired aplastic anemia. Overall study: On average, sorted CD4+ and CD8+ cells gave about 3.1 ug of DNA. Healthy donor CD4+ cell samples had a mean of roughly 9.8 million reads.

Genomic DNA served as template for TCR beta VDJ and CDR3 profiling. TCRdb independently ran MiXCR on the reads; one entry per CDR3 protein. The repertoire holds a few hundred thousand distinct CDR3 sequences, with 55% to 75% as singletons. Whole-study findings and limits: Common to patients and controls were twenty-nine CD8+ CDR3 sequences.

Per the germline V gene, CDR1 is SNHLY and CDR2 is FYNNEI. CDR3 length equals 14 residues. The V and J ends lost 5 bases and 6 bases respectively, with 16 bases between them. The source material was sorted CD4+, CD8+, or CD8+CD57+ T cells (not recorded which) from PBMCs. The clonotype originates from a human donor in good health, serving as a control. V usage is TRBV2 and J usage is TRBJ1-1; a possible D gene is TRBD1 (6 bases). CDR3 loop: CASSYGGRASEAFF. The CDR3 bases are TGTGCCAGCAGTTACGGGGGCAGGGCTTCTGAAGCTTTCTTT.